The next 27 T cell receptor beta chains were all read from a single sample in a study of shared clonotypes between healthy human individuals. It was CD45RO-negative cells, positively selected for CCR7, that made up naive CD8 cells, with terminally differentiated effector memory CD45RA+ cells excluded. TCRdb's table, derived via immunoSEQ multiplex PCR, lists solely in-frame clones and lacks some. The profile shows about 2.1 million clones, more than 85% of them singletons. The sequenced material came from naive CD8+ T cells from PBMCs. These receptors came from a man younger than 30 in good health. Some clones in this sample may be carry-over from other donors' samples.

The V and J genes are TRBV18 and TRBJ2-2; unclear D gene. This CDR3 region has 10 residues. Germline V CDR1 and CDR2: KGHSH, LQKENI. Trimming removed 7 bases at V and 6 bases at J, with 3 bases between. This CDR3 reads CASYAGELFF. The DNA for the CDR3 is TGTGCCAGCTACGCCGGGGAGCTGTTTTTT.

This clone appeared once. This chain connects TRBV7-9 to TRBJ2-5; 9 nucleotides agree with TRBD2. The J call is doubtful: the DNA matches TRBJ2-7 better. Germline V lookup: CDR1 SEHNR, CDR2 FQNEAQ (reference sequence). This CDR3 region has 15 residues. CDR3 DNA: TGTGCCAGCAGCTCTCCGACTAGCGGAGACTACGAGCAGTACTTC. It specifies CASSSPTSGDYEQYF.

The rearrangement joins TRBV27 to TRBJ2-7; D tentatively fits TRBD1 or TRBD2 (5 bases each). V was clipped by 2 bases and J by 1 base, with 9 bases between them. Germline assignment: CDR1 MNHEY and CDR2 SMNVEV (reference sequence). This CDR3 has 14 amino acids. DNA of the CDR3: TGTGCCAGCAGTTTACGTTGGGGGTCCTACGAGCAGTACTTC. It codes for CASSLRWGSYEQYF.

CDR3 region: CASAQPSGKIGFEQYF. The CDR3 DNA sequence: TGTGCCAGCGCCCAGCCTAGCGGGAAAATAGGTTTCGAGCAGTACTTC. The V call is TRBV27, the J call TRBJ2-7, with 9 bases fitting TRBD2. The CDR3 has 16 amino acids. Germline CDR1 MNHEY, CDR2 SMNVEV (reference sequence). V was pared by 8 bases and J by 6 bases, with 17 bases of the junction left unmatched.

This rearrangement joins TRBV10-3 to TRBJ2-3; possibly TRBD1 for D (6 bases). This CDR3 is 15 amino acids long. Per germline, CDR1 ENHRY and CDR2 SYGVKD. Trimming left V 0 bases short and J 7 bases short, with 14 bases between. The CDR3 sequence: CAISESTGLRYTQYF. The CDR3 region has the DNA TGTGCCATCAGTGAGTCAACAGGGCTGAGGTATACGCAGTATTTT.

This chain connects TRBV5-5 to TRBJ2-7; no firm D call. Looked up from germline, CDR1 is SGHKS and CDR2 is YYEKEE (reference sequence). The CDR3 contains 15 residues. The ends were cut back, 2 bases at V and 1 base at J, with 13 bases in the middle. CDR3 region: CASSFPPSLSYEQYF. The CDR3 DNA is TGTGCCAGCAGCTTCCCACCTTCCCTGTCCTACGAGCAGTACTTC.

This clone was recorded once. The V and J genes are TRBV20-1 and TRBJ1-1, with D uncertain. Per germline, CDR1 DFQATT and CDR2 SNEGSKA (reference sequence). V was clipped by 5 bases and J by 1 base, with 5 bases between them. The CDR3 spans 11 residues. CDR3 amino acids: CSAAENTEAFF. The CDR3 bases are TGCAGTGCTGCGGAGAACACTGAAGCTTTCTTT.

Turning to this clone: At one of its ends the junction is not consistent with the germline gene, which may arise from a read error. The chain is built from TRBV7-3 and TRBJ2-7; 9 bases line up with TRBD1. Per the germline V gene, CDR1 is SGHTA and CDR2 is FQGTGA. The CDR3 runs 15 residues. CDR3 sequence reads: CASRPGTGRTYEQYF. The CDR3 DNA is TGCGCCAGCAGACCGGGGACAGGGCGTACCTACGAGCAGTACTTC.

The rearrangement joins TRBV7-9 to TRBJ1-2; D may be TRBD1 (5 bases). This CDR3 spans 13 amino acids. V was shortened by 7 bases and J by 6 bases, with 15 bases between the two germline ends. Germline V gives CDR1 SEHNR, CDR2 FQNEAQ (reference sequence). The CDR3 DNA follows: TGTGCCAGCACAGCCGGGACGTTCCATGGCTACACCTTC. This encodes CASTAGTFHGYTF.

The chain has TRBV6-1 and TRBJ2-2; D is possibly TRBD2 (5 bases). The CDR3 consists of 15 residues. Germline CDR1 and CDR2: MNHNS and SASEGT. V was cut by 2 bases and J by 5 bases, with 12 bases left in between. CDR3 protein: CASSERGFATGELFF. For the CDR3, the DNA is TGTGCCAGCAGTGAACGGGGATTTGCGACCGGGGAGCTGTTTTTT.

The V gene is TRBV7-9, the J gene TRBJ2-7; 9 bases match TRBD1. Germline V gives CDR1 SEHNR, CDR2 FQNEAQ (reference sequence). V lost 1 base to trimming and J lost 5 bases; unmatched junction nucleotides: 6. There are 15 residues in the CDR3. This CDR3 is CASSLGGTGIHEQYF. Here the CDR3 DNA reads TGTGCCAGCAGCTTAGGAGGGACAGGGATCCACGAGCAGTACTTC.

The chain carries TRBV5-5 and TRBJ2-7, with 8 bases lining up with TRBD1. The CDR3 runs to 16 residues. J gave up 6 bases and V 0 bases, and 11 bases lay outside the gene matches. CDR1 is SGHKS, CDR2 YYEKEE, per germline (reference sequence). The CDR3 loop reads CASSLGWTGTETEQYF. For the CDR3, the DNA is TGTGCCAGCAGCTTGGGGTGGACAGGGACGGAAACCGAGCAGTACTTC. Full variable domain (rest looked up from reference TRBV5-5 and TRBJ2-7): DAGVTQSPTHLIKTRGQQVTLRCSPISGHKSVSWYQQVLGQGPQFIFQYYEKEERGRGNFPDRFSARQFPNYSSELNVNALLLGDSALYLCASSLGWTGTETEQYFGPGTRLTVT.

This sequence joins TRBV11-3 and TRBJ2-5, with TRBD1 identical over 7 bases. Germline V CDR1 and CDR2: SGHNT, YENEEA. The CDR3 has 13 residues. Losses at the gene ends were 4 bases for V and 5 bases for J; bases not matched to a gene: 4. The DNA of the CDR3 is TGTGCCAGCAGCTCCGACAGGGACGAGACCCAGTACTTC. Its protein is CASSSDRDETQYF.

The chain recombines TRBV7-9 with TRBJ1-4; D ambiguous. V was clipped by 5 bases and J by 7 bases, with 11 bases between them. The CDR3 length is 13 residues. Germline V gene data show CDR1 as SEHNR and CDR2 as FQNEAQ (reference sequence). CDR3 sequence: CASSLYGFEKLFF. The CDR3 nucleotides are TGTGCCAGCAGCCTCTACGGGTTTGAAAAACTGTTTTTT.

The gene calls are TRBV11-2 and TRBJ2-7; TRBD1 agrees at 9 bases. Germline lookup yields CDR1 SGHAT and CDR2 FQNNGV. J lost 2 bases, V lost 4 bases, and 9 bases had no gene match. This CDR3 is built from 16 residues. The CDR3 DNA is TGTGCCAGCAGCTCCCACCTCCGGGACAGGGCCTACGAGCAGTACTTC. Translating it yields CASSSHLRDRAYEQYF. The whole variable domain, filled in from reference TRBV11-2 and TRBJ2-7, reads EAGVAQSPRYKIIEKRQSVAFWCNPISGHATLYWYQQILGQGPKLLIQFQNNGVVDDSQLPKDRFSAERLKGVDSTLKIQPAKLEDSAVYLCASSSHLRDRAYEQYFGPGTRLTVT.

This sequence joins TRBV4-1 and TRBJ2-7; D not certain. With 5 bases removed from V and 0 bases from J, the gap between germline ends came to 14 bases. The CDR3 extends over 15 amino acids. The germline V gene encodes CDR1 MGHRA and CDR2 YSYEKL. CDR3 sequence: CASSTQNWLSYEQYF. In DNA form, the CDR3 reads TGCGCCAGCAGCACACAAAACTGGCTCTCCTACGAGCAGTACTTC.

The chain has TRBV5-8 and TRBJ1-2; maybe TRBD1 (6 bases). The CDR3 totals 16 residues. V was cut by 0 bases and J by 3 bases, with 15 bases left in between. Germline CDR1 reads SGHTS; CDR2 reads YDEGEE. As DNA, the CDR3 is TGTGCCAGCAGCTTGGTCCTTCCGGGGGCGGACTATGGCTACACCTTC. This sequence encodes CASSLVLPGADYGYTF.

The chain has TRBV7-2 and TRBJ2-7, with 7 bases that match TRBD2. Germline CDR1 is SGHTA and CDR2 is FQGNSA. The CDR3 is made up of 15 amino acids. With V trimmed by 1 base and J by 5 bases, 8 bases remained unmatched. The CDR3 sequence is CASSLDAGVGNEQYF. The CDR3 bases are TGTGCCAGCAGCTTAGATGCGGGAGTTGGGAACGAGCAGTACTTC.

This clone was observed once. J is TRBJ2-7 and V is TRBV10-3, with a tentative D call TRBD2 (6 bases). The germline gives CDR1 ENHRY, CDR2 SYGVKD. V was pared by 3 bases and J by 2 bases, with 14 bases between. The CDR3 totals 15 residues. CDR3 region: CAISDSRGEAYEQYF. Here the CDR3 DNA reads TGTGCCATCAGTGACAGTCGCGGGGAGGCCTACGAGCAGTACTTC.

This CDR3 reads CASSFWATTQPQHF. Written as DNA, the CDR3 is TGTGCCAGCAGTTTTTGGGCCACCACTCAGCCCCAGCATTTT. The chain uses TRBV28 and TRBJ1-5, with D uncertain. CDR1 is MDHEN, CDR2 SYDVKM, per germline. The CDR3 has 14 residues. V dropped 3 bases and J dropped 6 bases, with 12 bases sitting between them.

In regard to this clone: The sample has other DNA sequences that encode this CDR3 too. The CDR3 coding sequence is TGTGCCAGCAGCGGAGGGACAGTTTACGAGCAGTACTTC. Residues: CASSGGTVYEQYF. V usage is TRBV5-6 and J usage is TRBJ2-7; a possible D gene is TRBD1 (7 bases). The ends were cut back, 4 bases at V and 4 bases at J, with 12 bases in the middle. Germline loops: CDR1 SGHDT, CDR2 YYEEEE. There are 13 residues in the CDR3.

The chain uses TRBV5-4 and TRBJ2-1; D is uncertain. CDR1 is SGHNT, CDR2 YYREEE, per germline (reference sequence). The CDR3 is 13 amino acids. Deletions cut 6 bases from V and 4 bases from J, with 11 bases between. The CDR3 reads CASNLDRYNEQFF. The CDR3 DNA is TGTGCCAGCAACCTAGACCGTTACAATGAGCAGTTCTTC.

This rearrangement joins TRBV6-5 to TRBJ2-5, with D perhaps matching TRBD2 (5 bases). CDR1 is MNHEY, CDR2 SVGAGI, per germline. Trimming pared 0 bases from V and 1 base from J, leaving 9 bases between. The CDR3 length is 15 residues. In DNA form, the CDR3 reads TGTGCCAGCAGTTACTCGAGGGCCAGCCAAGAGACCCAGTACTTC. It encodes CASSYSRASQETQYF.

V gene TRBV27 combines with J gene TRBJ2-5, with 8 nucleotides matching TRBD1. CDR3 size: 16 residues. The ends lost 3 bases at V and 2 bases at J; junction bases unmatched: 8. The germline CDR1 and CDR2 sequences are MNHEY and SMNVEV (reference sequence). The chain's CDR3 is CASSFVAGGSQETQYF. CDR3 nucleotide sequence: TGTGCCAGCAGTTTTGTAGCAGGGGGCAGTCAAGAGACCCAGTACTTC.

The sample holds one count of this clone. The CDR3 loop is CASSQGYGLGEQYF. DNA of the CDR3: TGCGCCAGCAGCCAAGGATACGGGCTGGGCGAGCAGTACTTC. The V gene is TRBV4-3, the J gene TRBJ2-7; D call uncertain. This CDR3 is 14 amino acids long. CDR1 and CDR2 from the germline V gene are LGHNA and YSLEER. V lost 1 base to trimming and J lost 6 bases, with 13 bases between them.

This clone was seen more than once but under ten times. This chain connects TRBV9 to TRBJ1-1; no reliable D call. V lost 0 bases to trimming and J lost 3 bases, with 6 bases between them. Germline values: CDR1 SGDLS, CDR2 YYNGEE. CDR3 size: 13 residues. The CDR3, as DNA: TGTGCCAGCAGCGTAGGAGCAGACACTGAAGCTTTCTTT. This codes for CASSVGADTEAFF. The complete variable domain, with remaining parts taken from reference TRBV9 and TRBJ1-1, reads DSGVTQTPKHLITATGQRVTLRCSPRSGDLSVYWYQQSLDQGLQFLIQYYNGEERAKGNILERFSAQQFPDLHSELNLSSLELGDSALYFCASSVGADTEAFFGQGTRLTVV.

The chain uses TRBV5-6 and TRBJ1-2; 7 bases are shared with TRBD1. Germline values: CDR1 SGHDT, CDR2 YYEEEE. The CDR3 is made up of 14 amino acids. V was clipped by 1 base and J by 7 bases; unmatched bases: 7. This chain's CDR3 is CASSLRQGVSGYTF. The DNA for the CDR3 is TGTGCCAGCAGCTTGAGACAGGGTGTCAGTGGCTACACCTTC.